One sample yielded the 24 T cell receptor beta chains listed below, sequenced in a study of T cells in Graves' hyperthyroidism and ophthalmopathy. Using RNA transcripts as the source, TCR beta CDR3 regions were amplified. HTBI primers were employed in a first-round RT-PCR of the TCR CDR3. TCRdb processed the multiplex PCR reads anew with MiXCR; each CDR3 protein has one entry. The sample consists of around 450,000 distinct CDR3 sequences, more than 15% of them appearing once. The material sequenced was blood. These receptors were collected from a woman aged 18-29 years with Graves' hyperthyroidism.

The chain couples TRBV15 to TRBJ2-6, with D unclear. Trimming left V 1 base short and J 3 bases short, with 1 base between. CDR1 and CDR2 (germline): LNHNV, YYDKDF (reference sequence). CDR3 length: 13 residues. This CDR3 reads CATSRGGANVLTF. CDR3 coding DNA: TGTGCCACCAGCAGAGGTGGGGCCAACGTCCTGACTTTC.

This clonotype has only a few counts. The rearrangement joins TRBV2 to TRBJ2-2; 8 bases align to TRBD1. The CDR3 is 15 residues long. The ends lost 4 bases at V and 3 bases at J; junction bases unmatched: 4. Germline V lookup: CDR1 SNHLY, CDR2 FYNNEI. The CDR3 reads CASSGTGRYTGELFF. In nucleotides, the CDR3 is TGTGCCAGCAGTGGGACAGGGAGATACACCGGGGAGCTGTTTTTT.

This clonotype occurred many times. This CDR3 is CASRRQGTSGANVLTF. The CDR3 bases are TGTGCCAGCAGACGACAGGGAACCTCTGGGGCCAACGTCCTGACTTTC. The J gene is TRBJ2-6, the V gene TRBV6-1; the match to TRBD1 covers 7 bases. This CDR3 contains 16 residues. J gave up 0 bases and V 6 bases, and 5 bases lay outside the gene matches. Germline V gene data show CDR1 as MNHNS and CDR2 as SASEGT.

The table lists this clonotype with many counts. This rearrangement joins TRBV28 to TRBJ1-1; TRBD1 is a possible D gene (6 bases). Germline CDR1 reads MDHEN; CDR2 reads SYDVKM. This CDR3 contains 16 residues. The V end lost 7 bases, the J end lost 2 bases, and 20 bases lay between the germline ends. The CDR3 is CASTPSPGEFNTEAFF. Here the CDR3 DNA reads TGTGCCAGCACCCCCTCCCCAGGGGAGTTTAACACTGAAGCTTTCTTT.

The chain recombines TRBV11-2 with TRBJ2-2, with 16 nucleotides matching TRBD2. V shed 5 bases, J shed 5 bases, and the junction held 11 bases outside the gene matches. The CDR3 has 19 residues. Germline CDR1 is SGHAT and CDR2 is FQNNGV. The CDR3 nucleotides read TGTGCCAGCAGCCTGGGACTAGCGGGAGGGCCGATGACTACCGGGGAGCTGTTTTTT. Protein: CASSLGLAGGPMTTGELFF.

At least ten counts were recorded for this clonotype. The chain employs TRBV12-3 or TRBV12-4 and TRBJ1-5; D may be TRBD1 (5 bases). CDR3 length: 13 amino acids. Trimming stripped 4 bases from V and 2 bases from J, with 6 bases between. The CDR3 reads CASSWGGNQPQHF. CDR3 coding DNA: TGTGCCAGCAGTTGGGGGGGCAATCAGCCCCAGCATTTT.

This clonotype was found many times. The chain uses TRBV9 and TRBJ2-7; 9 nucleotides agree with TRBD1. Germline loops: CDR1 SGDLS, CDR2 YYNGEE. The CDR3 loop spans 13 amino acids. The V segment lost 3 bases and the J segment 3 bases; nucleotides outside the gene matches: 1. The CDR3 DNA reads TGTGCCAGCAGCGCGACAGGGGGCTACGAGCAGTACTTC. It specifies CASSATGGYEQYF.

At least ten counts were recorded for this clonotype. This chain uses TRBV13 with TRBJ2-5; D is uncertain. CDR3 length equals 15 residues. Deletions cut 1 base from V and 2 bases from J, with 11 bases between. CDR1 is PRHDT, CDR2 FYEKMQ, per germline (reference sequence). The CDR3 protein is CASSLVTGGQETQYF. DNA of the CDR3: TGTGCCAGCAGCTTAGTTACGGGCGGACAAGAGACCCAGTACTTC.

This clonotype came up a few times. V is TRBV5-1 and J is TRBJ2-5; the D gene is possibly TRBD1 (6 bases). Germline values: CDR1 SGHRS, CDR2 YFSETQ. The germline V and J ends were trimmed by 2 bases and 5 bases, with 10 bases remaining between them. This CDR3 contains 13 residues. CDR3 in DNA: TGCGCCAGCAGCTTCAACAGGGAGGAGACCCAGTACTTC. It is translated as CASSFNREETQYF.

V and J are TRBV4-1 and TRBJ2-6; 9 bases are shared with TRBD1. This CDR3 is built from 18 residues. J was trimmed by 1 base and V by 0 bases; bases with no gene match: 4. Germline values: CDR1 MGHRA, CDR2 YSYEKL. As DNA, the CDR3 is TGCGCCAGCAGCCAAGAACAGGGGGCCATTTCTGGGGCCAACGTCCTGACTTTC. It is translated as CASSQEQGAISGANVLTF.

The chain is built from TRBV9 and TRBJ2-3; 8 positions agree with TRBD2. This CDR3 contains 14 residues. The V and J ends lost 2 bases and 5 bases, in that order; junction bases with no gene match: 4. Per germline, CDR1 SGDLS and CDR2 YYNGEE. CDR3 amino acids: CASSVGGAKDTQYF. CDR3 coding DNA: TGTGCCAGCAGCGTCGGGGGGGCGAAAGATACGCAGTATTTT.

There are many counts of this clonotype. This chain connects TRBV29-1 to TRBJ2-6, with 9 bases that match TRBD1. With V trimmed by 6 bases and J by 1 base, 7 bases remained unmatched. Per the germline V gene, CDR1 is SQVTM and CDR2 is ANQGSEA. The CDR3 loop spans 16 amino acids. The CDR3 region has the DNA TGCAGCGTCCGGGACAGGGATCGTTCTGGGGCCAACGTCCTGACTTTC. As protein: CSVRDRDRSGANVLTF.

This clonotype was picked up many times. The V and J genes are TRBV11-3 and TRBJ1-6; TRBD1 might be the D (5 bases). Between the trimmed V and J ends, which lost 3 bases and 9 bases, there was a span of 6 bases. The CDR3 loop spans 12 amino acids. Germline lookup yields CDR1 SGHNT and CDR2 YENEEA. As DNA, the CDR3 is TGTGCCAGCAGCTTGACAGCTTCACCCCTCCACTTT. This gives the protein CASSLTASPLHF.

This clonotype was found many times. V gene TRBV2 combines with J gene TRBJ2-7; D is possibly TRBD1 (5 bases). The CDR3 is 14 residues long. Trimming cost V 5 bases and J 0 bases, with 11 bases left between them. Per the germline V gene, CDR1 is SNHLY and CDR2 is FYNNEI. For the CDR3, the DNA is TGTGCCAGCAGTCCGACAGAAAACTCCTACGAGCAGTACTTC. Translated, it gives CASSPTENSYEQYF. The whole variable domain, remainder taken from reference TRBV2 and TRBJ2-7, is EPEVTQTPSHQVTQMGQEVILRCVPISNHLYFYWYRQILGQKVEFLVSFYNNEISEKSEIFDDQFSVERPDGSNFTLKIRSTKLEDSAMYFCASSPTENSYEQYFGPGTRLTVT.

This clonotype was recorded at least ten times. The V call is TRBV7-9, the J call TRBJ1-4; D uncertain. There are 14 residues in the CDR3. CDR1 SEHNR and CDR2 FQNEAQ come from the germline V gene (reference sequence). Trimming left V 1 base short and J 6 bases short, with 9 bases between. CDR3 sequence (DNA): TGTGCCAGCAGCTTAGACCTAACCTATGAAAAACTGTTTTTT. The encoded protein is CASSLDLTYEKLFF.

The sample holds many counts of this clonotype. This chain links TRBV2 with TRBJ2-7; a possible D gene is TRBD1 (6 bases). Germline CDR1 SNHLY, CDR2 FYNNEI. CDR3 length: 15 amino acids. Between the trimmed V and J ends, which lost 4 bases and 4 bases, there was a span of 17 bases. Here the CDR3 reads CASSGPGDSAYEQYF. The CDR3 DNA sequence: TGTGCCAGCAGTGGCCCAGGGGATAGCGCGTACGAGCAGTACTTC.

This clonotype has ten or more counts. This CDR3 reads CASSAAGTGGRDTQYF. The CDR3 DNA is TGTGCCAGCAGCGCTGCCGGGACAGGGGGCAGAGATACGCAGTATTTT. The chain employs TRBV11-3 and TRBJ2-3; 12 bases line up with TRBD1. The J segment lost 5 bases and the V segment lost 5 bases, leaving 8 bases of the junction unmatched. Germline assignment: CDR1 SGHNT and CDR2 YENEEA. The length of the CDR3 is 16 residues. The variable domain in full, completed from reference TRBV11-3 and TRBJ2-3, reads EAGVVQSPRYKIIEKKQPVAFWCNPISGHNTLYWYLQNLGQGPELLIRYENEEAVDDSQLPKDRFSAERLKGVDSTLKIQPAELGDSAVYLCASSAAGTGGRDTQYFGPGTRLTVL.

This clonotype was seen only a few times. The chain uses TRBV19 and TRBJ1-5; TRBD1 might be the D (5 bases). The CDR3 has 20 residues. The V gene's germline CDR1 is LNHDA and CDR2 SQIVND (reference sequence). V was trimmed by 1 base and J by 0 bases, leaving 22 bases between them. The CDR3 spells CASSIGVFGRALYSNQPQHF. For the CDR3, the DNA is TGTGCCAGTAGTATAGGTGTCTTCGGCAGGGCCCTTTATAGCAATCAGCCCCAGCATTTT.

The CDR3 bases are TGTGCCAGCAGTTACTCGTACGTCGAGGGCGAGCAGTACTTC. The encoded protein is CASSYSYVEGEQYF. The J gene is TRBJ2-7, the V gene TRBV6-5; maybe TRBD2 (5 bases). With 0 bases removed from V and 6 bases from J, the gap between germline ends came to 12 bases. CDR3 size: 14 residues. The germline gives CDR1 MNHEY, CDR2 SVGAGI.

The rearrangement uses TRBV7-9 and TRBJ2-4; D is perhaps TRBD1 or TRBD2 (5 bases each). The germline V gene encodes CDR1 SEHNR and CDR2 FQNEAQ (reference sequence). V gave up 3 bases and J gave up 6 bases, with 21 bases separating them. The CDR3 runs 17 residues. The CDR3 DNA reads TGTGCCAGCAGCTTTCCCGAATCCCAGGGTCGGGGAAACATTCAGTACTTC. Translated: CASSFPESQGRGNIQYF.

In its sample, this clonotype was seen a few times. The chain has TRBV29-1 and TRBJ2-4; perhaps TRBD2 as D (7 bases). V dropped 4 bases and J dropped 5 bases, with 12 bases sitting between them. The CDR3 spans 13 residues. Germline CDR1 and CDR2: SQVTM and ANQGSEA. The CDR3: CSVGKGGENIQYF. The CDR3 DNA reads TGCAGCGTTGGGAAGGGGGGGGAAAACATTCAGTACTTC.

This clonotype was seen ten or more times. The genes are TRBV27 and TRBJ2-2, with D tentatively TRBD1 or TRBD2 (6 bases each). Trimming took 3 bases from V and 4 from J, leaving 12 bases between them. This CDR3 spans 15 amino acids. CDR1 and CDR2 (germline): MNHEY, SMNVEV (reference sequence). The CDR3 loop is CASSFAGEVTGELFF. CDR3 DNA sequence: TGTGCCAGCAGTTTTGCAGGGGAGGTCACCGGGGAGCTGTTTTTT.

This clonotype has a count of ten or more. The CDR3 DNA is TGTGCCAGCAGCCAAGAAGGGACAGGAGCAAACTACGAGCAGTACTTC. Protein product: CASSQEGTGANYEQYF. The rearrangement uses TRBV3-1 and TRBJ2-7; 8 bases are a match to TRBD1. This CDR3 contains 16 residues. The ends lost 0 bases at V and 3 bases at J; junction bases unmatched: 7. The V gene's germline CDR1 is LGHDT and CDR2 YNNKEL (reference sequence).

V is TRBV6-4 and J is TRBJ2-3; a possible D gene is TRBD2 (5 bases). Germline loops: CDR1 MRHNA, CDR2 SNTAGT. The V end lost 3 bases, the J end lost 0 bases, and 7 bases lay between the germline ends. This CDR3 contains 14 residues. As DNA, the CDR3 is TGTGCCAGCAGTGATTCGGGAAGCACAGATACGCAGTATTTT. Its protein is CASSDSGSTDTQYF.